A single sample is the source of the 26 T cell receptor beta chains below, sequenced in a study of blood T cells in healthy people across ages. With a J-beta primer mix and a sample-barcoded 5' primer, a second PCR ran about 7 to 11 cycles. Using its own MiXCR run on the 5' RACE reads, TCRdb lists one record per CDR3 protein. Of under 850,000 distinct CDR3 sequences listed, 35% to 40% are singletons. Sequencing was done on a sample of blood. Receptors were obtained from a man between 18 and 29 years old in good health.

This clonotype was observed once. V is TRBV7-9 and J is TRBJ2-7; 7 nucleotides agree with TRBD2. J was trimmed by 2 bases and V by 5 bases; bases with no gene match: 9. This CDR3 has 15 residues. The germline V gene encodes CDR1 SEHNR and CDR2 FQNEAQ (reference sequence). The CDR3 loop is CASSLKGRGPYEQYF. CDR3 DNA sequence: TGTGCCAGCAGCCTAAAGGGGAGGGGACCCTACGAGCAGTACTTC.

The table lists this clonotype with a few counts. This chain connects TRBV12-3 or TRBV12-4 to TRBJ1-1; no clear D. The CDR3 length is 15 residues. Trimming stripped 0 bases from V and 0 bases from J, with 8 bases between. The CDR3 here is CASSLARIVNTEAFF. The CDR3, as DNA: TGTGCCAGCAGTTTAGCAAGGATCGTGAACACTGAAGCTTTCTTT.

This clonotype occurred once. The chain uses TRBV7-9 and TRBJ1-1; tentatively, D is TRBD1 (5 bases). V was shortened by 4 bases and J by 0 bases, with 18 bases between the two germline ends. The CDR3 is made up of 17 amino acids. CDR1 and CDR2 from the germline V gene are SEHNR and FQNEAQ (reference sequence). In DNA, the CDR3 is TGTGCCAGCAGCTCTCACCACAGACAGCCCATGAACACTGAAGCTTTCTTT. Translating gives CASSSHHRQPMNTEAFF.

This clonotype was detected ten times or more. V is TRBV12-3 or TRBV12-4 and J is TRBJ2-1, with a tentative D call TRBD2 (6 bases). V was trimmed by 2 bases and J by 9 bases, leaving 8 bases between them. The CDR3 spans 12 residues. The DNA for the CDR3 is TGTGCCAGCAGTTTATTGGGAGGTGAGCAGTTCTTC. It is translated as CASSLLGGEQFF.

This clonotype turned up a few times. V usage is TRBV4-1 and J usage is TRBJ1-4, with 9 bases fitting TRBD1. CDR1 and CDR2 from the germline V gene are MGHRA and YSYEKL. V trimming: 1 base; J trimming: 5 bases; junction bases outside the gene matches: 8. The CDR3 spans 17 residues. Here the CDR3 reads CASSQGISGTGNEKLFF. In DNA form, the CDR3 reads TGCGCCAGCAGCCAAGGAATATCCGGGACAGGGAATGAAAAACTGTTTTTT.

This clonotype has a count of ten or more. V gene TRBV3-1 combines with J gene TRBJ1-2; a weak D match, TRBD1 (6 bases). The CDR3 extends over 11 amino acids. Germline CDR1 reads LGHDT; CDR2 reads YNNKEL (reference sequence). Trimming removed 8 bases from V and 3 bases from J, with 7 bases in between. CDR3 sequence: CASRQDYGYTF. The CDR3 nucleotides are TGTGCCAGCCGACAGGACTATGGCTACACCTTC.

This clonotype was seen more than once but under ten times. The chain combines TRBV11-1 with TRBJ1-6; no definite D call. The germline V and J ends were trimmed by 5 bases and 9 bases, with 17 bases remaining between them. CDR1 and CDR2 from the germline V gene are SGHAT and FQDESV (reference sequence). This CDR3 is 15 amino acids long. DNA for the CDR3: TGTGCCAGCAGCCCGGAACAGATAGGAACTTCACCCCTCCACTTT. Amino acid sequence: CASSPEQIGTSPLHF.

The chain has TRBV12-3 or TRBV12-4 and TRBJ1-5, with D unresolved. This CDR3 contains 14 residues. V dropped 6 bases and J dropped 6 bases, with 15 bases sitting between them. CDR3 amino acids: CASSSYGVGQPQHF. As DNA, the CDR3 is TGTGCCAGCAGCTCCTACGGGGTAGGTCAGCCCCAGCATTTT.

The chain recombines TRBV11-2 with TRBJ2-2; 12 positions match TRBD2. The V gene end was trimmed by 5 bases and the J gene end by 4 bases; junction bases not matched to a gene: 5. Germline CDR1 reads SGHAT; CDR2 reads FQNNGV. The CDR3 is 16 amino acids. The CDR3, as DNA: TGTGCCAGCAGCCACCCTAGCGGGGGGGGCACCGGGGAGCTGTTTTTT. As protein: CASSHPSGGGTGELFF.

In its sample, this clonotype was seen a few times. V gene TRBV20-1 combines with J gene TRBJ1-2; D ambiguous. With 3 bases removed from V and 10 bases from J, the gap between germline ends came to 12 bases. This CDR3 comprises 11 residues. Germline assignment: CDR1 DFQATT and CDR2 SNEGSKA (reference sequence). The CDR3 DNA sequence: TGCAGTGCTAGGCGGCCCATAGACTACACCTTC. Translation: CSARRPIDYTF.

The chain carries TRBV5-1 and TRBJ2-7, with 8 bases fitting TRBD1. Germline values: CDR1 SGHRS, CDR2 YFSETQ. Unmatched junction bases numbered 6, after V lost 4 bases and J lost 3 bases. This CDR3 has 14 amino acids. CDR3 in amino acids: CASSDRTGSYEQYF. DNA for the CDR3: TGCGCCAGCAGCGATCGGACAGGGAGCTACGAGCAGTACTTC.

The chain carries TRBV6-5 and TRBJ1-5, with D possibly matching TRBD1 (6 bases). This CDR3 is 15 amino acids long. V lost 5 bases, J lost 4 bases, and 15 bases lay in between. In germline, CDR1 is MNHEY, CDR2 SVGAGI. CDR3 sequence: CASSQLQGGNQPQHF. The CDR3 DNA is TGTGCCAGCAGTCAACTACAGGGAGGGAATCAGCCCCAGCATTTT.

In this sample, this clonotype turned up once. The CDR3 coding sequence is TGCAGCGTTGACCCCGGGGTGGGTTCAGACACTGAAGCTTTCTTT. Its translation is CSVDPGVGSDTEAFF. This sequence joins TRBV29-1 and TRBJ1-1; D unresolved. In germline, CDR1 is SQVTM, CDR2 ANQGSEA. Trimming shortened V by 3 bases and J by 3 bases, and 17 bases separated the two germline ends. The CDR3 runs to 15 residues.

This clonotype has just a few counts. This rearrangement joins TRBV5-1 to TRBJ2-1; D tentatively reads TRBD1 or TRBD2 (5 bases each). With the DNA end fitting TRBJ2-7 better, the J assignment may be wrong. The CDR3 is 14 amino acids. Looked up from germline, CDR1 is SGHRS and CDR2 is YFSETQ. The CDR3 DNA sequence: TGCGCCAGCAGCGCACGGGACGCCTACAATGAGCAGTACTTC. This codes for CASSARDAYNEQYF.

The rearrangement links TRBV20-1 to TRBJ1-1; D is undetermined. Germline V gene lookup returns CDR1 DFQATT and CDR2 SNEGSKA (reference sequence). Trimming pared 5 bases from V and 0 bases from J, leaving 16 bases between. The CDR3 is made up of 15 amino acids. In DNA, the CDR3 is TGCAGTGCTCTGGCCCAGGAGACCGTGAACACTGAAGCTTTCTTT. As protein: CSALAQETVNTEAFF.

This sequence joins TRBV4-2 and TRBJ1-2; D remains ambiguous. Germline V lookup: CDR1 LGHNA, CDR2 YNFKEQ. V dropped 0 bases and J dropped 2 bases, with 10 bases sitting between them. The CDR3 loop spans 15 amino acids. The CDR3 DNA reads as TGTGCCAGCAGCCAAGAATTAGGGAACAACTATGGCTACACCTTC. Its translation is CASSQELGNNYGYTF.

The chain joins TRBV6-2 or TRBV6-3 to TRBJ1-5; D not certain. Germline CDR1 and CDR2: MNHEY and SVGEGT. Trimming cost V 2 bases and J 7 bases, with 9 bases left between them. This CDR3 region has 13 residues. The CDR3 DNA is TGTGCCAGCAGTTACGTAGGTATACAGCCCCAGCATTTT. Amino acids: CASSYVGIQPQHF.

In its sample, this clonotype was seen a few times. V and J are TRBV11-2 and TRBJ2-3; 12 bases fit TRBD2. Germline lookup yields CDR1 SGHAT and CDR2 FQNNGV. The junction had 4 bases not matched to a gene; V was cut back by 3 bases and J by 0 bases. The CDR3 is 17 amino acids. CDR3 amino acids: CASSFDLAGGSTDTQYF. The CDR3, as DNA: TGTGCCAGCAGCTTTGATCTAGCGGGGGGGAGCACAGATACGCAGTATTTT.

In its sample, this clonotype was seen once. This may arise from a read error, as a much more abundant clone is one base away. The chain combines TRBV12-3 or TRBV12-4 with TRBJ2-4; no firm D call. The DNA end favors TRBJ2-5, so the J call may be wrong. The CDR3 sequence is 16 residues long. The CDR3 sequence is CASSFGILGNGETQYF. CDR3 in DNA: TGTGCCAGCAGTTTCGGAATCCTCGGAAACGGGGAGACCCAGTACTTC.

Of note for this clonotype: The germline gene is not matched at one end of the junction; a read error may be the cause. This chain joins TRBV27 and TRBJ2-3; 8 bases map to TRBD1. CDR1 and CDR2 from the germline V gene are MNHEY and SMNVEV (reference sequence). The CDR3 loop spans 17 amino acids. CDR3 bases: TGTGCCAGCAGTTTAGAGGCCGGGACAGGAACCACAGATACGCGGTATTTT. Its protein is CASSLEAGTGTTDTRYF.

This chain uses TRBV5-4 with TRBJ2-3; D gene unclear. The CDR3 has 13 residues. Germline CDR1 SGHNT, CDR2 YYREEE (reference sequence). V dropped 0 bases and J dropped 3 bases, with 5 bases sitting between them. Written as DNA, the CDR3 is TGTGCCAGCAGCTTGGTTCCGACAGATACGCAGTATTTT. Its translation: CASSLVPTDTQYF. The full variable domain, with the rest looked up from reference TRBV5-4 and TRBJ2-3, is ETGVTQSPTHLIKTRGQQVTLRCSSQSGHNTVSWYQQALGQGPQFIFQYYREEENGRGNFPPRFSGLQFPNYSSELNVNALELDDSALYLCASSLVPTDTQYFGPGTRLTVL.

This clonotype was counted only a few times. This rearrangement joins TRBV9 to TRBJ2-1; D is possibly TRBD1 or TRBD2 (5 bases each). This CDR3 comprises 14 residues. The germline V gene has CDR1 SGDLS and CDR2 YYNGEE. V was pared by 4 bases and J by 3 bases, with 11 bases between. The CDR3 sequence: CASSHRDGYNEQFF. CDR3 DNA: TGTGCCAGCAGCCACCGGGACGGCTACAATGAGCAGTTCTTC.

Concerning this clonotype itself: A clone one base away is much larger, so this may be a read error. The chain joins TRBV20-1 to TRBJ2-1; 9 bases agree with TRBD1. CDR1 is DFQATT, CDR2 SNEGSKA, per germline (reference sequence). CDR3 length: 13 residues. After removal of 8 bases from V and 5 bases from J, the junction contained 7 bases not matched to a gene. For the CDR3, the DNA is TGCAGTCAGCCGGGACAGGGCGACAATGAGCAGTTCTTC. It encodes CSQPGQGDNEQFF.

This chain connects TRBV4-1 to TRBJ1-4; D gene ambiguous. V was pared by 3 bases and J by 10 bases, with 9 bases between. Germline-derived CDR1 and CDR2 are MGHRA and YSYEKL. This CDR3 comprises 12 residues. In nucleotides, the CDR3 is TGCGCCAGCAGCCACACGACGGGAAAACTGTTTTTT. Translated: CASSHTTGKLFF.

The V call is TRBV6-2 or TRBV6-3, the J call TRBJ2-2; D remains unclear. CDR3 length: 13 residues. Trimming left V 10 bases short and J 2 bases short, with 11 bases between. Per the germline V gene, CDR1 is MNHEY and CDR2 is SVGEGT. CDR3 amino acids: CATQEPNTGELFF. CDR3 in DNA: TGTGCCACTCAGGAGCCTAACACCGGGGAGCTGTTTTTT.

A few counts support this clonotype. The CDR3 loop is CSARGALNQPQHF. The CDR3 DNA reads as TGCAGTGCTAGGGGGGCCCTCAATCAGCCCCAGCATTTT. The V gene is TRBV20-1, the J gene TRBJ1-5, with D tentatively TRBD1 (6 bases). Trimming took 3 bases from V and 3 from J, leaving 9 bases between them. This CDR3 contains 13 residues. Germline CDR1 reads DFQATT; CDR2 reads SNEGSKA (reference sequence).